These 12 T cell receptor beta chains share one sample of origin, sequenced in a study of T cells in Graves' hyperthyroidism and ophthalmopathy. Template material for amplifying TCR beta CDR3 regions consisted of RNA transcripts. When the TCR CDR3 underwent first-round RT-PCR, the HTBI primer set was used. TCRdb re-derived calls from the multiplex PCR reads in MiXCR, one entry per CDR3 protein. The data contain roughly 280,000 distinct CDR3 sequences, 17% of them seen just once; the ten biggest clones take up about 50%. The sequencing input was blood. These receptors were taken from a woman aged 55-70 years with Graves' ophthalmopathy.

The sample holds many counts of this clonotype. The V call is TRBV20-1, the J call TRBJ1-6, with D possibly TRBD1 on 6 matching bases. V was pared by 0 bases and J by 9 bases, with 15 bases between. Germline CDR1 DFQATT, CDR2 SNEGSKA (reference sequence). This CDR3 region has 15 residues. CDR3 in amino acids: CSARETGKDGSPLHF. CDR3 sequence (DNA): TGCAGTGCTAGAGAAACAGGGAAAGATGGTTCACCCCTCCACTTT.

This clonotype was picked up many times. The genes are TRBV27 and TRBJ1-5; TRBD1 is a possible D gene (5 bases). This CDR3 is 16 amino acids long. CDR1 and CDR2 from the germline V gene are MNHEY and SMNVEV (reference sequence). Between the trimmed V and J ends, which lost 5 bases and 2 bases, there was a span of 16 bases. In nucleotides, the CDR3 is TGTGCCAGCAGTCCCCGGGGCATTGGAGGCAATCAGCCCCAGCATTTT. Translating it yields CASSPRGIGGNQPQHF.

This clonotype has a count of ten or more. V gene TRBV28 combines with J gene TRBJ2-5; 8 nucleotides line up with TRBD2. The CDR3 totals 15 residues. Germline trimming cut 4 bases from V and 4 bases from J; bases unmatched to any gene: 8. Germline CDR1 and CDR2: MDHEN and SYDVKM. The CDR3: CASSSPGGGGETQYF. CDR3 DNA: TGTGCCAGCAGTTCGCCGGGGGGGGGGGGAGAGACCCAGTACTTC.

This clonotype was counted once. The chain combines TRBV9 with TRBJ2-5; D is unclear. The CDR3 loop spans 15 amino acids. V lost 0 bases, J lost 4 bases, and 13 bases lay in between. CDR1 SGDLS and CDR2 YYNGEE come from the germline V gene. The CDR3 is CASSVGLGLGETQYF. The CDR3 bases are TGTGCCAGCAGCGTAGGTCTGGGATTGGGAGAGACCCAGTACTTC.

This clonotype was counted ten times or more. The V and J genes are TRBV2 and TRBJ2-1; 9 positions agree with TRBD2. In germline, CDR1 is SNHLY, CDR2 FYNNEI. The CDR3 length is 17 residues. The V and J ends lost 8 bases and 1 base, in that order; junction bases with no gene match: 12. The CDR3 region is CASVLAGSTESYNEQFF. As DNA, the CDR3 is TGTGCCAGCGTCCTAGCGGGGAGCACGGAGTCCTACAATGAGCAGTTCTTC.

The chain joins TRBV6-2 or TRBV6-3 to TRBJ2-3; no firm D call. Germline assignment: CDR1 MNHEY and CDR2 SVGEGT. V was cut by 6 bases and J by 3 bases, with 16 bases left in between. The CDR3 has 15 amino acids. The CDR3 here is CASRSDVALTDTQYF. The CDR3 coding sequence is TGTGCCAGCAGATCTGACGTCGCCCTAACAGATACGCAGTATTTT.

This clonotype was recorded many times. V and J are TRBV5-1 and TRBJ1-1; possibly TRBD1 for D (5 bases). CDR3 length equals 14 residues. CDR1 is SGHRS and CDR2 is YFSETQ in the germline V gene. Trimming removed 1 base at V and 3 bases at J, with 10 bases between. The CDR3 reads CASSLLLGDTEAFF. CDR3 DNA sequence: TGCGCCAGCAGCTTGCTTTTGGGGGACACTGAAGCTTTCTTT.

In nucleotides, the CDR3 is TGTGCCAGCAGCTTAGCGCGGGGGACGAACACCGGGGAGCTGTTTTTT. Protein product: CASSLARGTNTGELFF. This sequence joins TRBV7-9 and TRBJ2-2; 7 nucleotides align to TRBD2. V shed 0 bases and J 0 bases; nucleotides not matched to a gene: 1. The germline V gene encodes CDR1 SEHNR and CDR2 FQNEAQ (reference sequence). The CDR3 is 16 amino acids.

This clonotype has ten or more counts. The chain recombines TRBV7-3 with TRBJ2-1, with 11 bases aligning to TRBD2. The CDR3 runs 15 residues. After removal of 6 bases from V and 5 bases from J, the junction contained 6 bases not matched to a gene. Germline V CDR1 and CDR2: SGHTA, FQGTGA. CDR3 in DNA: TGTGCCAGCAGTAAGGTAGCGGGAGGGAACAATGAGCAGTTCTTC. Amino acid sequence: CASSKVAGGNNEQFF.

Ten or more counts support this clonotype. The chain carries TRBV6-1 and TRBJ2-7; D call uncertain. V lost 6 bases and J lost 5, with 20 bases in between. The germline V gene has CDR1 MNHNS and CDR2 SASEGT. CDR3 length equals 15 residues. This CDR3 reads CASSPRANGVNEQYF. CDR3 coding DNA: TGTGCCAGCAGCCCTAGGGCGAACGGCGTAAACGAGCAGTACTTC.

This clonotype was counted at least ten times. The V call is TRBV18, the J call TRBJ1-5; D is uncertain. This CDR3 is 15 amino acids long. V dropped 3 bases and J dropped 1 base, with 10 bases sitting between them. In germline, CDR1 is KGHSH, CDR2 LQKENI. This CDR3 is CASSPSHPSNQPQHF. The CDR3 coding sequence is TGTGCCAGCTCACCCTCCCATCCGAGCAATCAGCCCCAGCATTTT.

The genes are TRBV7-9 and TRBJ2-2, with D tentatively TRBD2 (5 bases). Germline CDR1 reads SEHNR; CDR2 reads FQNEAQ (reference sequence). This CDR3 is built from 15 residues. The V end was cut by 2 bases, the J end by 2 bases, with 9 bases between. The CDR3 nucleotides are TGTGCCAGCAGCTTATCTGGGAGAAACACCGGGGAGCTGTTTTTT. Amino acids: CASSLSGRNTGELFF.